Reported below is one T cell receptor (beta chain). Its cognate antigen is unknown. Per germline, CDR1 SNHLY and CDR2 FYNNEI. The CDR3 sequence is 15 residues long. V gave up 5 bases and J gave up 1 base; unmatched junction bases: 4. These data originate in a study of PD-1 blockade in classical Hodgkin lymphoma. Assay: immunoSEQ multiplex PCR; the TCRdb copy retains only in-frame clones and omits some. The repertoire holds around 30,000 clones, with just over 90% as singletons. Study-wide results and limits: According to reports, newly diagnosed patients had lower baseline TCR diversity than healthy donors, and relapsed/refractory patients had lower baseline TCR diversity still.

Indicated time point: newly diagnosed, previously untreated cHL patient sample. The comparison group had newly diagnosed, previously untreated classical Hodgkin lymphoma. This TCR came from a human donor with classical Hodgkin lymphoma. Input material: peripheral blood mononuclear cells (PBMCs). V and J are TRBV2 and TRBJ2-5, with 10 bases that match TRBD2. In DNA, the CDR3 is TGTGCCAGCAGTCGGACTAGCGGAGTCCAAGAGACCCAGTACTTC. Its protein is CASSRTSGVQETQYF. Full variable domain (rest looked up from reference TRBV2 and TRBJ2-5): EPEVTQTPSHQVTQMGQEVILRCVPISNHLYFYWYRQILGQKVEFLVSFYNNEISEKSEIFDDQFSVERPDGSNFTLKIRSTKLEDSAMYFCASSRTSGVQETQYFGPGTRLLVL.